Presented here are 7 T cell receptor beta chains from one specimen sequenced in a study of identical twins. Each CDR3 protein gets one entry after TCRdb re-called the 5' RACE reads with MiXCR. The data hold roughly 690,000 distinct CDR3 sequences, with 6.1% observed a single time. The sequenced sample was naive T cells sorted from blood. These receptors all stem from a man aged 18 to 29 in good health.

At least ten counts were recorded for this clonotype. The chain employs TRBV7-9 and TRBJ2-1; 11 bases line up with TRBD2. Germline values: CDR1 SEHNR, CDR2 FQNEAQ (reference sequence). J gave up 9 bases and V 2 bases, and 3 bases lay outside the gene matches. This CDR3 is 14 amino acids long. The CDR3 coding sequence is TGTGCCAGCAGCTTAACTAGCGGGAGTGGTGAGCAGTTCTTC. Its translation is CASSLTSGSGEQFF. Variable domain in full (rest from reference TRBV7-9 and TRBJ2-1): DTGVSQNPRHKITKRGQNVTFRCDPISEHNRLYWYRQTLGQGPEFLTYFQNEAQLEKSRLLSDRFSAERPKGSFSTLEIQRTEQGDSAMYLCASSLTSGSGEQFFGPGTRLTVL.

This clonotype has ten or more counts. The rearrangement links TRBV5-1 to TRBJ2-5, with D uncertain. The V end was cut by 4 bases, the J end by 2 bases, with 9 bases between. The CDR3 consists of 13 residues. Germline V lookup: CDR1 SGHRS, CDR2 YFSETQ. The CDR3 is CASSLRAQETQYF. The CDR3 region has the DNA TGCGCCAGCAGCCTCCGGGCTCAAGAGACCCAGTACTTC.

This clonotype occurred many times. The chain has TRBV20-1 and TRBJ2-1; TRBD1 matches at 11 bases. The CDR3 extends over 15 amino acids. Looked up from germline, CDR1 is DFQATT and CDR2 is SNEGSKA (reference sequence). Trimming at V came to 2 bases and at J to 6 bases, leaving 6 bases not matched to a gene. CDR3 sequence: CSARQGTGGLNEQFF. CDR3 sequence (DNA): TGCAGTGCTAGACAAGGGACAGGGGGACTCAATGAGCAGTTCTTC.

This clonotype was detected many times. The chain is built from TRBV24-1 and TRBJ2-2; D is perhaps TRBD1 (6 bases). The germline gives CDR1 KGHDR, CDR2 SFDVKD. The CDR3 consists of 16 residues. V was pared by 7 bases and J by 5 bases, with 19 bases between. The CDR3 bases are TGTGCCACCAGATATGGCCGGACAGCACCAACCGGGGAGCTGTTTTTT. Amino acids: CATRYGRTAPTGELFF.

Only a few counts were recorded for this clonotype. The chain is built from TRBV6-2 or TRBV6-3 and TRBJ2-5, with TRBD2 matching 13 bases. The CDR3 totals 18 residues. V shed 4 bases, J shed 5 bases, and the junction held 13 bases outside the gene matches. Germline V gives CDR1 MNHEY, CDR2 SVGEGT. The CDR3 bases are TGTGCCAGCAGTTTTAATTTGTGGACTAGCGGGAGTCGGGAGACCCAGTACTTC. Protein: CASSFNLWTSGSRETQYF.

The sample holds many counts of this clonotype. CDR3 in amino acids: CSARDPEGNQPQHF. The DNA of the CDR3 is TGCAGTGCTAGAGACCCGGAGGGGAATCAGCCCCAGCATTTT. The J gene is TRBJ1-5, the V gene TRBV20-1; maybe TRBD1 (5 bases). The CDR3 length is 14 residues. Germline V lookup: CDR1 DFQATT, CDR2 SNEGSKA (reference sequence). The V gene lost 0 bases and the J gene lost 4 bases, with 10 bases spanning the gap.

The gene calls are TRBV7-7 and TRBJ2-2; 9 nucleotides match TRBD1. The CDR3 loop spans 15 amino acids. Per the germline V gene, CDR1 is SSHAT and CDR2 is FNYEAQ (reference sequence). V trimming: 5 bases; J trimming: 6 bases; junction bases outside the gene matches: 7. The CDR3 coding sequence is TGTGCCAGCAGCGAGGGACAGGGTAGAGCCGGGGAGCTGTTTTTT. Encoded protein: CASSEGQGRAGELFF.